Listed below are T cell receptor beta chains from one sample, sequenced in a study of T-cell reconstitution after alpha-beta-depleted transplantation in children. From the PCR reads, TCRdb called clonotypes with MiXCR, one entry per CDR3 protein. The sample contains about 980,000 distinct CDR3 sequences, around 30% of which appear only once. Sequences were derived from PBMCs, mostly from graft donor cells, sampled 360 days after TCRalphabeta/CD19-depleted stem cell transplant. These receptors all stem from a boy less than two years old who had a stem cell transplant for SCID, so the T cells may come from the graft donor. Each CDR3 is given with its conserved first and last residue. Each record gives: CDR3 length, V gene, clone size, J gene, D gene, CDR3 protein, CDR3 DNA. A D gene is named only where the DNA matches it firmly. The size field is filled for only some rows; it gives once, few, many or a size class.

cdr3_length: 18; v_call: TRBV12-3/TRBV12-4; clone_size: NA; j_call: TRBJ2-2; d_call: TRBD2; cdr3_aa: CASSPGGKRGSNTGELFF; cdr3_nt: TGTGCCAGCAGCCCGGGGGGGAAGCGGGGATCGAACACCGGGGAGCTGTTTTTT
cdr3_length: 15; v_call: TRBV5-5; clone_size: NA; j_call: TRBJ2-7; d_call: NA; cdr3_aa: CASSLGLVMGYEQYF; cdr3_nt: TGTGCCAGCAGCTTGGGACTAGTTATGGGCTACGAGCAGTACTTC
cdr3_length: 14; v_call: TRBV5-1; clone_size: NA; j_call: TRBJ2-1; d_call: NA; cdr3_aa: CASRPGPDYNEQFF; cdr3_nt: TGCGCCAGCAGACCGGGACCGGACTACAATGAGCAGTTCTTC
cdr3_length: 17; v_call: TRBV12-3/TRBV12-4; clone_size: few; j_call: TRBJ2-7; d_call: NA; cdr3_aa: CASSPPPDGLSPYEQYF; cdr3_nt: TGTGCCAGCAGCCCCCCGCCCGACGGCCTTTCACCCTACGAGCAGTACTTC
cdr3_length: 19; v_call: TRBV4-1; clone_size: NA; j_call: TRBJ2-2; d_call: TRBD2; cdr3_aa: CASSHSLAGGRDDTGELFF; cdr3_nt: TGCGCCAGCAGCCACTCTCTAGCGGGGGGGCGGGACGACACCGGGGAGCTGTTTTTT
cdr3_length: 11; v_call: TRBV20-1; clone_size: NA; j_call: TRBJ2-5; d_call: NA; cdr3_aa: CSATPGQTQYF; cdr3_nt: TGCAGTGCTACCCCCGGGCAGACCCAGTACTTC
cdr3_length: 15; v_call: TRBV20-1; clone_size: NA; j_call: TRBJ2-6; d_call: NA; cdr3_aa: CSAKGGSSWANVLTF; cdr3_nt: TGCAGTGCTAAGGGCGGGTCATCCTGGGCCAACGTCCTGACTTTC
cdr3_length: 15; v_call: TRBV12-3/TRBV12-4; clone_size: NA; j_call: TRBJ2-7; d_call: TRBD1; cdr3_aa: CASSSQTGGNYEQYF; cdr3_nt: TGTGCCAGCAGTTCCCAGACAGGGGGAAACTACGAGCAGTACTTC
cdr3_length: 13; v_call: TRBV20-1; clone_size: NA; j_call: TRBJ2-7; d_call: TRBD1; cdr3_aa: CSAAWDRSYEQYF; cdr3_nt: TGCAGTGCTGCCTGGGACAGATCCTACGAGCAGTACTTC
cdr3_length: 13; v_call: TRBV5-1; clone_size: NA; j_call: TRBJ1-5; d_call: TRBD1; cdr3_aa: CASQGQGYQPQHF; cdr3_nt: TGCGCCAGCCAAGGACAGGGGTATCAGCCCCAGCATTTT
cdr3_length: 14; v_call: TRBV7-9; clone_size: NA; j_call: TRBJ1-1; d_call: NA; cdr3_aa: CASSFLGPGTEAFF; cdr3_nt: TGTGCCAGCAGCTTTTTAGGGCCTGGTACTGAAGCTTTCTTT
cdr3_length: 15; v_call: TRBV11-2; clone_size: once; j_call: TRBJ2-7; d_call: TRBD1; cdr3_aa: CASSEAWDSPYEQYF; cdr3_nt: TGTGCCAGCAGTGAGGCTTGGGACAGCCCCTACGAGCAGTACTTC